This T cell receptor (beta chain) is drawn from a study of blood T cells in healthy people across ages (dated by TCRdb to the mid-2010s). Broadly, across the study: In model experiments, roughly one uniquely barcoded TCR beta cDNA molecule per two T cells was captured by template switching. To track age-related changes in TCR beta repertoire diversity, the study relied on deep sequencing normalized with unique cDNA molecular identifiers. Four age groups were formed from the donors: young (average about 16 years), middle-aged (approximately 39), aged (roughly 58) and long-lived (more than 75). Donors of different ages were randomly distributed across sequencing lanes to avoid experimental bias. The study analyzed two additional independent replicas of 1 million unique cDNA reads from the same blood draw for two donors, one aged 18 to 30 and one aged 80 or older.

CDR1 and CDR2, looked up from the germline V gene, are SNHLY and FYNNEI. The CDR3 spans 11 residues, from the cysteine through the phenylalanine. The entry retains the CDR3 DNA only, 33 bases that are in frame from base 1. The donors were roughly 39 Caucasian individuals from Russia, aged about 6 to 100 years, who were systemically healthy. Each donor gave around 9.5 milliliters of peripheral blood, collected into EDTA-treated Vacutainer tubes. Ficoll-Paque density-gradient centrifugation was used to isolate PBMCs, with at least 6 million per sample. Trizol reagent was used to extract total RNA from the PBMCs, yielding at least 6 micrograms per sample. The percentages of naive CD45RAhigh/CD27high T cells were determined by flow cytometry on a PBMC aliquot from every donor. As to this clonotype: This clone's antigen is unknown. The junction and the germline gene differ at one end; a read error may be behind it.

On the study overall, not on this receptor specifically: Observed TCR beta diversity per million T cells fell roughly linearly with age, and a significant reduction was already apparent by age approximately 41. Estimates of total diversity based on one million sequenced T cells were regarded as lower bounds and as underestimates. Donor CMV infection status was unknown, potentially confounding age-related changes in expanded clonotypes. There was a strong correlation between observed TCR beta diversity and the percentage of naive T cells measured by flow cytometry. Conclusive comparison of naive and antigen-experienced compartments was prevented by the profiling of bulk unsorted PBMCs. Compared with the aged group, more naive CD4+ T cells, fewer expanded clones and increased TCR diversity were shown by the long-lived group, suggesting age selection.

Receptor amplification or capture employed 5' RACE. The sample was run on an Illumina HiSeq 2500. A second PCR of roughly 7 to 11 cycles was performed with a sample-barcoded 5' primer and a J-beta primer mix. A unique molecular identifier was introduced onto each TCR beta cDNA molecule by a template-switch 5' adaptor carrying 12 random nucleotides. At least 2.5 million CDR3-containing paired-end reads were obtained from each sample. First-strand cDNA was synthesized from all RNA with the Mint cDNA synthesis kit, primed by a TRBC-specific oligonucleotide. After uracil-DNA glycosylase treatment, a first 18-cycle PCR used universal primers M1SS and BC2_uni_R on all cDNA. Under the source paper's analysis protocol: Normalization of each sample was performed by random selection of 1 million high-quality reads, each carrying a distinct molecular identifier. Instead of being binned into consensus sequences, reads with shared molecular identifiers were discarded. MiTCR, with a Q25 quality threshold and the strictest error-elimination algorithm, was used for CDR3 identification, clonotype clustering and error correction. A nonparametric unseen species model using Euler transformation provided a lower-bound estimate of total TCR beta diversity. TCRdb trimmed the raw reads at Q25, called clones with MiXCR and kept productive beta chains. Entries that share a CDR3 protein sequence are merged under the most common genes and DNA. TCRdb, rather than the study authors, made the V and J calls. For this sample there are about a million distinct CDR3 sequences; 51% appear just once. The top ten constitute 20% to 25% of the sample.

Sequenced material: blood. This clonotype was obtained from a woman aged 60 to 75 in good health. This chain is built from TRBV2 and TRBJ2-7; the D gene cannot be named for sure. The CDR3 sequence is CAGSVAKEQYF. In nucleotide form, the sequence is TGTGCCGGCAGCGTCGCAAAAGAGCAGTACTTC. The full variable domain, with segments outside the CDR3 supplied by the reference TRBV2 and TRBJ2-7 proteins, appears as EPEVTQTPSHQVTQMGQEVILRCVPISNHLYFYWYRQILGQKVEFLVSFYNNEISEKSEIFDDQFSVERPDGSNFTLKIRSTKLEDSAMYFCAGSVAKEQYFGPGTRLTVT.